Listed below are T cell receptor beta chains from one sample, sequenced in a study of blood T cell repertoires in COVID-19. Only in-frame clones appear in the TCRdb table, and some are missing; sequencing was by immunoSEQ multiplex PCR. Of fewer than 300,000 clones in the sample, approximately 85% were seen once. The sequenced material came from peripheral blood. The source is a human donor with COVID-19, enrolled during active disease. The donor label of this sample is uncertain. CDR3s include the opening cysteine and the closing phenylalanine or tryptophan. Fields, in order: clone size, J gene, V gene, CDR3 protein. Size tells how often a clone was seen (once, few, many) or the class of an expanded clone, and some rows leave it out.

NA TRBJ1-2 TRBV28 CASIPQGAGGYTF
NA TRBJ2-3 TRBV27 CASGGGQVPQYF
NA TRBJ1-2 TRBV5-1 CASIPSTGANYGYTF
NA TRBJ2-7 TRBV7-2 CASSLVGGPTYEQYF
once TRBJ2-3 TRBV9 CASSSRPTSGSFLSDTQYF
NA TRBJ2-1 TRBV10-1 CASSFGLAGGDEQFF
NA TRBJ2-2 TRBV19 CASSSAGAGELFF
NA TRBJ2-1 TRBV7-2 CASSPGTSGREEQFF
NA TRBJ2-5 TRBV29-1 CSVDRSQETQYF
NA TRBJ2-7 TRBV7-2 CASSPRLGGGEQYF
NA TRBJ1-2 TRBV27 CASSRTGGYGYTF
NA TRBJ1-1 TRBV6-2/TRBV6-3 CASSYPSYGGRTNTEAFF
NA TRBJ1-2 TRBV19 CASSPIGTESFYGYTF
NA TRBJ2-3 TRBV2 CASRRVGTSGLADTQYF
NA TRBJ1-2 TRBV19 CASSNANTGYGYTF
NA TRBJ2-7 TRBV19 CASSYSAGPPYEQYF
NA TRBJ2-5 TRBV5-1 CASSSGLQGLSGETQYF
NA TRBJ1-2 TRBV5-4 CASSLDRDYGYTF
NA TRBJ1-1 TRBV11-2 CASSFRDRGDTEAFF
NA TRBJ2-7 TRBV7-7 CASSSNPGPTYEQYF
once TRBJ2-1 TRBV6-6 CASSLSGVDSSYNEQFF
NA TRBJ1-2 TRBV6-5 CASSRQFLDGYTF
NA TRBJ1-5 TRBV18 CASSRRTEGSNQPQHF
once TRBJ2-7 TRBV11-3 CASSFGREGTEQYF
NA TRBJ2-5 TRBV2 CASRRGTSGRTYQETQYF
once TRBJ1-3 TRBV5-1 CASSAKPGERGNTIYF
NA TRBJ1-2 TRBV27 CASSSNPRDSYFTNYGYTF
many TRBJ1-1 TRBV19 CASSIWAGTGAEAFF
NA TRBJ2-1 TRBV19 CASSILSGGNEQFF
NA TRBJ2-3 TRBV5-4 CASSLDRGRGTDTQYF
NA TRBJ2-2 TRBV5-1 CASSENANTGELFF
NA TRBJ1-1 TRBV7-3 CASSLTGTGNTEAFF
NA TRBJ2-2 TRBV5-4 CASSLRGSRAGELFF
NA TRBJ1-5 TRBV19 CASSILGREGNQPQHF
NA TRBJ2-3 TRBV11-2 CASSGQGTHTDTQYF
NA TRBJ1-1 TRBV20-1 CSAGGTDRGNTEAFF
NA TRBJ1-3 TRBV5-1 CASSLGQGGGNTIYF
once TRBJ1-2 TRBV6-6 CASSMGGNYGYTF